A selection of T cell receptor beta chains follows, all from one sample in a study of blood T cells in healthy people across ages. TCRdb used MiXCR to reprocess the 5' RACE reads, holding one entry per CDR3 protein. This table holds 700,000 to 850,000 distinct CDR3 sequences, 35% to 40% found once. Sequencing was done on a sample of blood. These receptor sequences come from a man between 18 and 35 years old in good health. Each CDR3 is given with its conserved first and last residue. Each record gives: V gene, clone size, J gene, D gene, CDR3 DNA, CDR3 protein. A D gene is named only where the DNA matches it firmly. Size values are once, few and many counts, or a class for expanded clones, and some rows have none.

TRBV10-3	.	TRBJ1-5	.	TGTGCCTCACAATCAGGGGCAGGTCAGCCCCAGCATTTT	CASQSGAGQPQHF
TRBV6-7	.	TRBJ2-1	.	TGTGCCGATAACCAGACAGCCGAGGAGGAGCAGTTCTTC	CADNQTAEEEQFF
TRBV7-2	many	TRBJ2-1	TRBD1	TGTGCCAGCAGCTACCGGGACAGCCCCTACAATGAGCAGTTCTTC	CASSYRDSPYNEQFF
TRBV6-2/TRBV6-3	.	TRBJ1-1	TRBD1	TGTGCCAGCAGTTACTCAAACAGGGGGGCTGAAGCTTTCTTT	CASSYSNRGAEAFF
TRBV11-1	.	TRBJ2-3	TRBD2	TGTGCCAGCAGCGTCGAGCGGGAATGGGCAGATACGCAGTATTTT	CASSVEREWADTQYF
TRBV5-1	many	TRBJ2-5	TRBD2	TGCGCCAGCAGGGTTAGCGGGGGCACCCAAGAGACCCAGTACTTC	CASRVSGGTQETQYF
TRBV15	few	TRBJ1-2	.	TGTGCCACCAGCAGAGATCTAAAGGTCCCTAACTATGGCTACACCTTC	CATSRDLKVPNYGYTF
TRBV4-3	many	TRBJ1-1	TRBD1	TGCGCCAGCAGCCAAGATATCGGGACAGGAGATCTTGTCACTGAAGCTTTCTTT	CASSQDIGTGDLVTEAFF
TRBV12-3/TRBV12-4	many	TRBJ1-1	.	TGTGCCAGCAGTTTCTTGGAGGGACGTAGTGAAGCTTTCTTT	CASSFLEGRSEAFF
TRBV7-9	many	TRBJ2-5	TRBD1	TGTGCCAGCAGCTCGAGAACAGGGGCCGAGACCCAGTACTTC	CASSSRTGAETQYF
TRBV28	few	TRBJ2-7	.	TGTGCCAGCTGCAAAGGGACAAGAGGGGGGGACTCCTACGAGCAGTACTTC	CASCKGTRGGDSYEQYF
TRBV19	few	TRBJ1-2	.	TGTGCCAGTAGTGCGGACATTTTTGGCTACACCTTC	CASSADIFGYTF
TRBV7-2	many	TRBJ2-1	TRBD1	TGTGCCAGCAGTCCGGACAGGCCAACTCACAATGAGCAGTTCTTC	CASSPDRPTHNEQFF
TRBV24-1	.	TRBJ2-3	.	TGTGCCACCCGAACAGGGCCCACTAGCACAGATACGCAGTATTTT	CATRTGPTSTDTQYF
TRBV5-1	.	TRBJ1-3	.	TGCGCCAGCAGCTTGGACAGCAGGGGAGCTGGAAACACCATATATTTT	CASSLDSRGAGNTIYF
TRBV20-1	.	TRBJ2-5	.	TGCAGTGTCGACCCACAAGAAGAGACCCAGTACTTC	CSVDPQEETQYF